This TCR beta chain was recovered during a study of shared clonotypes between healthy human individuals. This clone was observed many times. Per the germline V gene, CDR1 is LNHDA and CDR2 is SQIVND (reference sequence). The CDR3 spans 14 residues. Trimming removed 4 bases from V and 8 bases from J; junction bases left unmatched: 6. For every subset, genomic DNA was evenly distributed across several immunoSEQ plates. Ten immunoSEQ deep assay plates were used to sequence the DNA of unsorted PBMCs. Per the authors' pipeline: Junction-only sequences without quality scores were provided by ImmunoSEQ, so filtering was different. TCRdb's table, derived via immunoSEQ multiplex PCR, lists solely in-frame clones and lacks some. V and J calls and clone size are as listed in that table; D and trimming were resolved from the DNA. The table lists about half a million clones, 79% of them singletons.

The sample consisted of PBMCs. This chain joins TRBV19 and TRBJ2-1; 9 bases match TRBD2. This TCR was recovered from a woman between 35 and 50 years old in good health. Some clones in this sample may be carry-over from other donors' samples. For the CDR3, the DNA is TGTGCCAGTAGTACTAGCGGGGAGAGTTATGAGCAGTTCTTC. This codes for CASSTSGESYEQFF.